This T cell receptor (beta chain) comes out of a study of shared clonotypes between healthy human individuals. Overall study results and limits: A reduction in generation probabilities was seen for non-shared clonotypes relative to those shared by all four donors. Naive subsets tended to show greater estimated richness than memory subsets. The expectation was that sequencing depth would affect clonotype sharing among donors.

Profiling relied on immunoSEQ multiplex PCR, and the TCRdb table lists in-frame clones only, not all of them. Of about 2.3 million clones listed, over 85% are singletons. All donors qualified as healthy HIV-negative adults and had experienced no recent acute infections or vaccinations. Note on this clone: What it recognizes is unknown.

The material sequenced was naive CD4+ T cells from PBMCs. Subset noted: CD45RA+ positively selected. The receptor's source is a man younger than 30 in good health. Some clones in this sample may be carry-over from other donors' samples.

As DNA, the CDR3 is TGTGCCAGCAGCTTGTCCGGGAGGACCCAGGGGGAGCTGTTTTTT. Protein product: CASSLSGRTQGELFF. This chain joins TRBV5-4 and TRBJ2-2; TRBD2 aligns across 7 bases. This CDR3 contains 15 residues. With V trimmed by 1 base and J by 8 bases, 8 bases remained unmatched. The germline gives CDR1 SGHNT, CDR2 YYREEE (reference sequence).